Following are 17 T cell receptor beta chains from one sample sequenced in a study of post-analysis software for immune sequencing data. Libraries were made from TCR beta cDNA, and they carried unique molecular identifiers. TCRdb reprocessed the PCR reads with MiXCR, giving one entry per CDR3 protein. The data hold roughly 150,000 distinct CDR3 sequences, with roughly 40% observed a single time. Sequencing used blood, obtained after autologous hematopoietic stem cell transplantation. These receptor sequences come from a girl aged 5-17 years with multiple sclerosis.

This clonotype was observed a few times. The rearrangement uses TRBV20-1 and TRBJ2-5; D is possibly TRBD1 (6 bases). Trimming left V 4 bases short and J 4 bases short, with 16 bases between. CDR1 is DFQATT and CDR2 is SNEGSKA in the germline V gene (reference sequence). The CDR3 consists of 14 residues. CDR3 sequence: CSATTTGFGETQYF. Here the CDR3 DNA reads TGCAGTGCTACCACAACAGGGTTTGGAGAGACCCAGTACTTC.

The chain joins TRBV4-3 to TRBJ2-3; 14 bases fit TRBD2. J lost 4 bases, V lost 4 bases, and 7 bases had no gene match. CDR1 is LGHNA and CDR2 is YSLEER in the germline V gene. This CDR3 spans 17 amino acids. CDR3 region: CASSLWTSGGYADTQYF. The CDR3 region has the DNA TGCGCCAGCAGCCTCTGGACTAGCGGGGGGTATGCAGATACGCAGTATTTT.

The chain carries TRBV3-1 and TRBJ1-1; D is ambiguous. Germline CDR1 is LGHDT and CDR2 is YNNKEL (reference sequence). Trimming removed 1 base at V and 7 bases at J, with 10 bases between. The CDR3 runs 13 residues. The CDR3 sequence is CASSQVWGNEAFF. CDR3 bases: TGTGCCAGCAGCCAAGTATGGGGAAATGAAGCTTTCTTT. The full variable domain, in which reference TRBV3-1 and TRBJ1-1 provide the parts outside the CDR3, is DTAVSQTPKYLVTQMGNDKSIKCEQNLGHDTMYWYKQDSKKFLKIMFSYNNKELIINETVPNRFSPKSPDKAHLNLHINSLELGDSAVYFCASSQVWGNEAFFGQGTRLTVV.

This clonotype was seen at least ten times. The chain links TRBV7-2 to TRBJ2-7, with D possibly matching TRBD2 (6 bases). Germline V gene data show CDR1 as SGHTA and CDR2 as FQGNSA. With 5 bases removed from V and 2 bases from J, the gap between germline ends came to 13 bases. The length of the CDR3 is 14 residues. Here the CDR3 DNA reads TGTGCCAGCAGCCGCGCGGGGCAGGCCTACGAGCAGTACTTC. Translation gives CASSRAGQAYEQYF.

The chain recombines TRBV7-9 with TRBJ1-6; 9 bases align to TRBD1. Germline loops: CDR1 SEHNR, CDR2 FQNEAQ (reference sequence). With V trimmed by 2 bases and J by 10 bases, 12 bases remained unmatched. The CDR3 consists of 17 residues. Here the CDR3 reads CASSLHTTGGVRSPLHF. The CDR3 DNA reads TGTGCCAGCAGCTTACACACTACAGGGGGCGTAAGGTCACCCCTCCACTTT. Drawing the rest from reference TRBV7-9 and TRBJ1-6, the complete variable domain is DTGVSQNPRHKITKRGQNVTFRCDPISEHNRLYWYRQTLGQGPEFLTYFQNEAQLEKSRLLSDRFSAERPKGSFSTLEIQRTEQGDSAMYLCASSLHTTGGVRSPLHFGNGTRLTVT.

In this sample, this clonotype turned up a few times. The chain is built from TRBV9 and TRBJ1-4; 9 bases align to TRBD1. Germline values: CDR1 SGDLS, CDR2 YYNGEE. The V segment lost 3 bases and the J segment 5 bases; nucleotides outside the gene matches: 5. The CDR3 is 15 residues long. In DNA, the CDR3 is TGTGCCAGCAGCGCCCCGGGACAGGGCAATGAAAAACTGTTTTTT. Its protein product is CASSAPGQGNEKLFF.

This clonotype occurred a few times. The chain couples TRBV20-1 to TRBJ2-3; weak D call: TRBD2 (6 bases). Looked up from germline, CDR1 is DFQATT and CDR2 is SNEGSKA (reference sequence). The V end was cut by 0 bases, the J end by 2 bases, with 15 bases between. The CDR3 runs 16 residues. The CDR3 sequence is CSARDFRGANTDTQYF. The CDR3 coding sequence is TGCAGTGCTAGAGATTTCCGCGGGGCTAACACAGATACGCAGTATTTT.

This clonotype was counted at least ten times. The chain has TRBV5-1 and TRBJ2-7; D not certain. The CDR3 spans 14 residues. Germline CDR1 is SGHRS and CDR2 is YFSETQ. The V end lost 0 bases, the J end lost 5 bases, and 12 bases lay between the germline ends. CDR3 amino acids: CASSLEPTADEQYF. The DNA of the CDR3 is TGCGCCAGCAGCTTGGAACCGACCGCCGACGAGCAGTACTTC.

This chain joins TRBV12-3 or TRBV12-4 and TRBJ1-1; 7 bases map to TRBD1. The junction had 6 bases not matched to a gene; V was cut back by 5 bases and J by 0 bases. This CDR3 region has 15 residues. The CDR3 protein is CASSPRRGLNTEAFF. CDR3 sequence (DNA): TGTGCCAGCAGTCCCAGGAGGGGGCTGAACACTGAAGCTTTCTTT.

This chain uses TRBV7-2 with TRBJ2-5, with 11 bases matching TRBD1. The J call is in doubt because the DNA end fits TRBJ2-7 better. Germline V gives CDR1 SGHTA, CDR2 FQGNSA. This CDR3 is 15 amino acids long. The CDR3: CASSLDPGTGGEQYF. CDR3 bases: TGTGCCAGCAGCTTAGACCCCGGGACAGGGGGCGAGCAGTACTTC.

CDR3 DNA: TGTGCCAGCAGTCTGGACAGTCCCTACGAGCAGTACTTC. It specifies CASSLDSPYEQYF. The V and J genes are TRBV12-3 or TRBV12-4 and TRBJ2-7, with a tentative D call TRBD1 (6 bases). The CDR3 covers 13 residues. With 5 bases removed from V and 2 bases from J, the gap between germline ends came to 10 bases.

This chain joins TRBV20-1 and TRBJ2-7, with TRBD2 as a possible D gene (6 bases). The CDR3 loop spans 13 amino acids. Germline V gives CDR1 DFQATT, CDR2 SNEGSKA (reference sequence). V shed 2 bases and J shed 2 bases, with 10 bases lying between them. The CDR3 here is CSARPSATYEQYF. In DNA form, the CDR3 reads TGCAGTGCTAGACCTAGCGCGACCTACGAGCAGTACTTC.

The table lists this clonotype with a few counts. In DNA form, the CDR3 reads TGCAGTGCTAACGGGGGGGCACTCTATGGCTACACCTTC. Its translation: CSANGGALYGYTF. The rearrangement links TRBV20-1 to TRBJ1-2, with D perhaps matching TRBD1 (6 bases). Germline assignment: CDR1 DFQATT and CDR2 SNEGSKA (reference sequence). Trimming pared 4 bases from V and 4 bases from J, leaving 13 bases between. This CDR3 is 13 amino acids long.

On this clonotype: The junction departs from germline at one end; a sequencing error may be responsible. The chain links TRBV27 to TRBJ2-1; no clear D gene. This CDR3 is 13 amino acids long. Germline lookup yields CDR1 MNHEY and CDR2 SMNVEV (reference sequence). The CDR3: CASSFGIYNEQFF. The CDR3 DNA reads as TGTGCTAGCAGTTTTGGGATCTACAATGAGCAGTTCTTC.

This clonotype appeared a few times. V is TRBV20-1 and J is TRBJ2-1; no reliable D call. This CDR3 has 15 residues. Trimming took 3 bases from V and 2 from J, leaving 14 bases between them. The V gene's germline CDR1 is DFQATT and CDR2 SNEGSKA (reference sequence). The CDR3 region is CSARDGRTPYNEQFF. The CDR3 DNA reads as TGCAGTGCTAGGGACGGCCGAACCCCCTACAATGAGCAGTTCTTC.

This chain links TRBV7-6 with TRBJ2-7; 9 bases match TRBD1. Unmatched junction bases numbered 7, after V lost 3 bases and J lost 4 bases. The CDR3 totals 15 residues. Germline V CDR1 and CDR2: SGHVS, FNYEAQ. CDR3 loop: CASSLVRQGGYEQYF. DNA of the CDR3: TGTGCCAGCAGCTTGGTGCGACAGGGGGGATACGAGCAGTACTTC.

This clonotype was found a few times. The rearrangement joins TRBV12-3 or TRBV12-4 to TRBJ1-5; no firm D call. The CDR3 sequence is 15 residues long. Trimming left V 6 bases short and J 7 bases short, with 19 bases between. The CDR3 DNA is TGTGCCAGCAGCGCAACACCCATGGATTCCCAGCCCCAGCATTTT. This codes for CASSATPMDSQPQHF.